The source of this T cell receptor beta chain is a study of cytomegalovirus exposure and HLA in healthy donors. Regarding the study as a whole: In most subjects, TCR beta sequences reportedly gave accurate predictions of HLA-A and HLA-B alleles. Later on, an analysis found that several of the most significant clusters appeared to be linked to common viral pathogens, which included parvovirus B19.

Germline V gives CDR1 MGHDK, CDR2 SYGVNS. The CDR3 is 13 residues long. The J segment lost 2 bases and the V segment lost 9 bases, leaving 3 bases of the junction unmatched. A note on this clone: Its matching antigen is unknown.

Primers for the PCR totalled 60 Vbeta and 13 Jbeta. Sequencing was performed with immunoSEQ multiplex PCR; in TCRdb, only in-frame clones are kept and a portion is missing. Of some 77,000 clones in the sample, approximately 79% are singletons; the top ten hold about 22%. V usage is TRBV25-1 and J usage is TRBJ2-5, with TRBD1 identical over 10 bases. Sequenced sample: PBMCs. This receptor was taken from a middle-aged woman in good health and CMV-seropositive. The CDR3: CASDRGPQETQYF. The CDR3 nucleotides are TGTGCCAGTGACAGGGGGCCACAAGAGACCCAGTACTTC.